This TCR beta chain is drawn from a study of cytomegalovirus exposure and HLA in healthy donors. Per germline, CDR1 SGHVS and CDR2 FQNEAQ. The CDR3 is 19 amino acids. J gave up 2 bases and V 1 base, and 16 bases lay outside the gene matches. PCR used 60 Vbeta primers and 13 Jbeta primers. Sequencing was performed with immunoSEQ multiplex PCR; in TCRdb, only in-frame clones are kept and a portion is missing. The sample contains a few hundred thousand clones, about 90% of which appear only once. General study findings and limits: In a later analysis, across HLA loci, associated TCR counts were highest for DRB1, lowest for HLA-C.

In the case of this clone: Antigen unknown.

Sequenced: PBMCs. The TCR sequence derives from a girl aged 2-15 years in good health and CMV-seronegative. The chain couples TRBV7-8 to TRBJ2-7; the match to TRBD2 covers 8 bases. CDR3 in amino acids: CASSLGPPPFSGITYEQYF. The CDR3 DNA reads TGTGCCAGCAGCTTAGGACCCCCGCCCTTTAGCGGGATCACCTACGAGCAGTACTTC.